The clone carrying this T cell receptor (beta chain) was detected a few times. Its antigen is unknown. The data were obtained in a study of T cells in Graves' hyperthyroidism and ophthalmopathy. Study-level findings and limits: Most expanded thyroid clonotypes above 0.001 also appeared in blood. The model anticipated ophthalmopathy a median about 7 months pre-onset.

RNA transcripts gave rise to amplified TCR beta CDR3 regions. During a first-round RT-PCR of the TCR CDR3, the HTBI primer set was used. In TCRdb, the multiplex PCR reads were re-called with MiXCR into one record per CDR3 protein. The sample includes approximately 420,000 distinct CDR3 sequences, roughly 13% of them seen just once. The CDR3 spans 12 residues. Germline assignment: CDR1 DFQATT and CDR2 SNEGSKA (reference sequence). V shed 3 bases and J shed 5 bases, with 9 bases lying between them. Sequencing input: blood. This TCR came from a woman aged 18-35 years with Graves' hyperthyroidism. J is TRBJ2-3 and V is TRBV20-1; D is undetermined. For the CDR3, the DNA is TGCAGTGCTAGGCCCCCTGGAGATACGCAGTATTTT. Translating it yields CSARPPGDTQYF.